This passage covers 9 T cell receptor beta chains from one sample sequenced in a study of blood T cell repertoires in COVID-19. Sequenced by immunoSEQ multiplex PCR; TCRdb stores in-frame clones only, minus some. The data show around 200,000 clones, with over 75% seen just once and roughly 4.9% held by the top ten. Input material: peripheral blood. The source is a human donor in a cohort sampled during active COVID-19.

On this clone itself: The junction does not match germline at one end; this may be a read error. The chain has TRBV3-1 (or the pseudogene TRBV3-2) and TRBJ2-7; D unclear. There are 12 residues in the CDR3. The germline gives CDR1 LGHDT, CDR2 YNNKEL (reference sequence). The CDR3 sequence is CASSQDYSSHVF. In DNA, the CDR3 is TGTGCCAGCAGCCAAGACTATTCAAGTCATGTCTTC.

This clone was counted between two and nine times. The V gene is TRBV11-2, the J gene TRBJ2-7; TRBD2 matches at 11 bases. The CDR3 has 16 amino acids. Trimming removed 4 bases from V and 4 bases from J; junction bases left unmatched: 9. CDR1 SGHAT and CDR2 FQNNGV come from the germline V gene. This CDR3 is CASSYSGRVSLYEQYF. The CDR3 nucleotides read TGTGCCAGCAGCTATAGCGGGAGGGTATCCTTATACGAGCAGTACTTC.

As concerns this clone: Other DNA sequences of this sample code for an identical CDR3. CDR3 protein: CASSLLNYGYTF. The CDR3, as DNA: TGTGCCAGCAGCCTCCTGAACTATGGCTACACCTTC. The genes are TRBV28 and TRBJ1-2; D gene ambiguous. This CDR3 region has 12 residues. Germline CDR1 is MDHEN and CDR2 is SYDVKM. Deletions cut 6 bases from V and 2 bases from J, with 7 bases between.

The chain employs TRBV7-2 and TRBJ1-2, with 9 bases aligning to TRBD1. CDR3 length equals 17 residues. Germline loops: CDR1 SGHTA, CDR2 FQGNSA. V gave up 0 bases and J gave up 1 base; unmatched junction bases: 6. CDR3 sequence (DNA): TGTGCCAGCAGCTTAGCTGGGACAGGGAGGGTTAACTATGGCTACACCTTC. Protein sequence: CASSLAGTGRVNYGYTF.

The gene calls are TRBV7-7 and TRBJ2-1; 8 nucleotides line up with TRBD1. This CDR3 contains 15 residues. J gave up 4 bases and V 1 base, and 3 bases lay outside the gene matches. Germline V gene sequence: CDR1 SSHAT, CDR2 FNYEAQ (reference sequence). Here the CDR3 DNA reads TGTGCCAGCAGCTTAGACAGGGGGGTATACAATGAGCAGTTCTTC. Protein: CASSLDRGVYNEQFF.

With regard to this clone: The identical CDR3 is also encoded by other nucleotide sequences in the sample. J is TRBJ2-1 and V is TRBV11-3; 10 bases match TRBD2. V dropped 2 bases and J dropped 8; count of bases not matched to a gene: 0. CDR3 length equals 13 residues. Germline assignment: CDR1 SGHNT and CDR2 YENEEA. CDR3 nucleotide sequence: TGTGCCAGCAGCTTACTAGCGGGAGATGAGCAGTTCTTC. It specifies CASSLLAGDEQFF. Drawing the rest from reference TRBV11-3 and TRBJ2-1, the complete variable domain is EAGVVQSPRYKIIEKKQPVAFWCNPISGHNTLYWYLQNLGQGPELLIRYENEEAVDDSQLPKDRFSAERLKGVDSTLKIQPAELGDSAVYLCASSLLAGDEQFFGPGTRLTVL.

The chain combines TRBV24-1 with TRBJ2-7; 8 bases are shared with TRBD1. Trimming cost V 6 bases and J 1 base; bases outside gene matches: 13. Germline values: CDR1 KGHDR, CDR2 SFDVKD. This CDR3 has 17 amino acids. In DNA form, the CDR3 reads TGTGCCACCAGTCCCACCCCCGGACAGGGCACGTCCTACGAGCAGTACTTC. Translating it yields CATSPTPGQGTSYEQYF.

The chain uses TRBV3-1 (or the pseudogene TRBV3-2) and TRBJ1-1; 7 bases are a match to TRBD1. The germline V gene has CDR1 LGHDT and CDR2 YNNKEL (reference sequence). The junction had 2 bases not matched to a gene; V was cut back by 2 bases and J by 5 bases. The CDR3 contains 13 residues. The CDR3 coding sequence is TGTGCCAGCAGCCAAAGGGGGCGGACTGAAGCTTTCTTT. This translates into CASSQRGRTEAFF.

The chain is built from TRBV6-4 and TRBJ2-2; 7 nucleotides line up with TRBD2. This CDR3 region has 14 residues. Germline CDR1 is MRHNA and CDR2 is SNTAGT. V gave up 6 bases and J gave up 6 bases; unmatched junction bases: 7. CDR3 nucleotide sequence: TGTGCCAGCAGGCAAGGCGGGAGCGCCGGGGAGCTGTTTTTT. Its protein is CASRQGGSAGELFF.